This TCR beta chain was profiled in a study of T cell repertoires in cytomegalovirus infection. In the case of this clonotype: Its antigen is undetermined.

This CDR3 spans 17 amino acids. Germline loops: CDR1 MDHEN, CDR2 SYDVKM. V gave up 5 bases and J gave up 0 bases; unmatched junction bases: 9. TCRdb processed the reads anew with MiXCR; each CDR3 protein has one entry. The sample has approximately 300,000 distinct CDR3 sequences, around a quarter seen once. Sequenced here: cultured PBMCs, sampled from culture after CMV antigen stimulation. This chain connects TRBV28 to TRBJ1-2, with 10 bases fitting TRBD1. This clonotype was obtained from a human donor in good health (CMV status not recorded). Some clones in this sample may be carry-over from other donors' samples. Here the CDR3 reads CASSPWTGGNSNYGYTF. The DNA of the CDR3 is TGTGCCAGCAGTCCATGGACAGGGGGAAATTCTAACTATGGCTACACCTTC.